The 13 T cell receptor beta chains listed next were all sequenced from one sample in a study of CD8+ T cells in alopecia areata. Reverse transcribed after extraction, RNA yielded cDNA as the sequencing template. This table comes from immunoSEQ multiplex PCR, and its TCRdb copy is limited to in-frame clones, with some not included. The table records about 130,000 clones, 50% to 60% of them present only once. The material sequenced was CD4+ T cells sorted from blood, taken at week 0. The receptors here all came from a human donor with alopecia areata.

The chain is built from TRBV2 and TRBJ2-5; tentative D call: TRBD2 (6 bases). From germline, CDR1 is SNHLY and CDR2 FYNNEI. CDR3 length: 14 residues. V lost 6 bases and J 5 bases, leaving 16 bases between the germline ends. The CDR3, as DNA: TGTGCCAGCAGAGGGACTGTGGGCGAGGAGACCCAGTACTTC. The encoded protein is CASRGTVGEETQYF.

The chain is built from TRBV7-2 and TRBJ1-2; 7 bases fit TRBD1. This CDR3 contains 14 residues. J gave up 6 bases and V 2 bases, and 6 bases lay outside the gene matches. Germline V gives CDR1 SGHTA, CDR2 FQGNSA. Written as DNA, the CDR3 is TGTGCCAGCAGCTTAAGGGACAGTTACAATGGCTACACCTTC. Amino acids: CASSLRDSYNGYTF.

The chain joins TRBV28 to TRBJ1-1, with 11 bases aligning to TRBD1. The CDR3 covers 15 residues. Trimming took 6 bases from V and 2 from J; bases not matched to a gene: 5. Per germline, CDR1 MDHEN and CDR2 SYDVKM. CDR3 protein: CASRRTGGSNTEAFF. CDR3 sequence (DNA): TGTGCCAGCAGGCGGACAGGGGGCTCCAACACTGAAGCTTTCTTT. The full variable domain, rest sourced from reference TRBV28 and TRBJ1-1, is DVKVTQSSRYLVKRTGEKVFLECVQDMDHENMFWYRQDPGLGLRLIYFSYDVKMKEKGDIPEGYSVSREKKERFSLILESASTNQTSMYLCASRRTGGSNTEAFFGQGTRLTVV.

This chain connects TRBV7-3 to TRBJ1-1; D is uncertain. Trimming took 5 bases from V and 4 from J, leaving 11 bases between them. This CDR3 has 13 amino acids. The germline V gene encodes CDR1 SGHTA and CDR2 FQGTGA. CDR3 in amino acids: CASSTDGLTEAFF. The DNA of the CDR3 is TGTGCCAGCAGCACGGACGGCCTCACTGAAGCTTTCTTT.

This clone was seen a handful of times. The chain carries TRBV27 and TRBJ2-4, with 7 bases that match TRBD2. The CDR3 has 12 amino acids. V gave up 4 bases and J gave up 9 bases; unmatched junction bases: 3. CDR1 and CDR2 (germline): MNHEY, SMNVEV (reference sequence). The CDR3 nucleotides read TGTGCCAGCAGTTACGGGGAGGGCATTCAGTACTTC. This codes for CASSYGEGIQYF.

This chain links TRBV4-1 with TRBJ1-5; tentative D call: TRBD1 (6 bases). CDR1 and CDR2 from the germline V gene are MGHRA and YSYEKL. With 0 bases removed from V and 5 bases from J, the gap between germline ends came to 11 bases. The length of the CDR3 is 15 residues. The CDR3 is CASSQEGRGDQPQHF. The CDR3 bases are TGCGCCAGCAGCCAAGAGGGCAGGGGTGATCAGCCCCAGCATTTT.

The sample holds a few counts of this clone. The gene calls are TRBV30 and TRBJ1-4, with unresolved D. The CDR3 extends over 12 amino acids. Per germline, CDR1 GTSNPN and CDR2 SVGIG (reference sequence). Trimming removed 1 base at V and 10 bases at J, with 10 bases between. CDR3 protein: CAWSGEWAKLFF. The CDR3 nucleotides are TGTGCCTGGAGTGGGGAATGGGCAAAACTGTTTTTT.

In this sample, this clone turned up a few times. The chain joins TRBV19 to TRBJ2-2, with D tentatively TRBD1 (5 bases). Germline-derived CDR1 and CDR2 are LNHDA and SQIVND (reference sequence). Deletions cut 8 bases from V and 0 bases from J, with 7 bases between. The length of the CDR3 is 13 residues. Here the CDR3 reads CASGHANTGELFF. The CDR3 DNA reads TGTGCCAGTGGACACGCGAACACCGGGGAGCTGTTTTTT.

The chain employs TRBV4-1 and TRBJ2-5; TRBD2 aligns across 8 bases. Germline V gives CDR1 MGHRA, CDR2 YSYEKL. Germline trimming cut 0 bases from V and 2 bases from J; bases unmatched to any gene: 8. CDR3 length: 17 amino acids. CDR3: CASSQEVTSGPQETQYF. DNA for the CDR3: TGCGCCAGCAGCCAAGAGGTTACTAGCGGACCTCAAGAGACCCAGTACTTC.

This clone was observed a few times. The V call is TRBV29-1, the J call TRBJ1-2, with D possibly TRBD1 on 5 matching bases. This CDR3 has 14 residues. Germline V lookup: CDR1 SQVTM, CDR2 ANQGSEA. V was cut by 4 bases and J by 4 bases, with 16 bases left in between. The CDR3 region is CSVANPRQIYGYTF. CDR3 nucleotide sequence: TGCAGCGTTGCCAACCCGCGACAGATCTATGGCTACACCTTC.

The chain links TRBV4-3 to TRBJ2-2; 8 bases map to TRBD1. This CDR3 spans 17 amino acids. Germline V gives CDR1 LGHNA, CDR2 YSLEER. Trimming took 3 bases from V and 0 from J; bases not matched to a gene: 6. The CDR3 nucleotides are TGCGCCAGCAGCCACATACGGACAGGGTCGAACACCGGGGAGCTGTTTTTT. The encoded protein is CASSHIRTGSNTGELFF.

This sequence joins TRBV5-4 and TRBJ1-1, with D perhaps matching TRBD1 (6 bases). Germline-derived CDR1 and CDR2 are SGHNT and YYREEE (reference sequence). This CDR3 has 16 residues. V was trimmed by 4 bases and J by 0 bases, leaving 16 bases between them. In DNA form, the CDR3 reads TGTGCCAGCAGCCCTGGACAGCTATCCATGAACACTGAAGCTTTCTTT. Translating it yields CASSPGQLSMNTEAFF.

This clone came up once. The chain links TRBV28 to TRBJ2-6; D unresolved. CDR1 and CDR2 from the germline V gene are MDHEN and SYDVKM. CDR3 length: 16 residues. Trimming removed 8 bases at V and 5 bases at J, with 19 bases between. The DNA for the CDR3 is TGTGCCAGCGGCCCTCTGAGAAGCCTGCGGGCCAACGTCCTGACTTTC. It encodes CASGPLRSLRANVLTF.